This T cell receptor beta chain comes out of a study of T cell repertoires in cytomegalovirus infection. Study details: The authors relied on CMV epitopes, both recently identified HLA-C-restricted and well-studied HLA-B-restricted. Overall study findings and caveats: HLA-C-restricted CMV-specific TCR beta clonotypes prevailed in the ex vivo response.

This clonotype was observed once. Its antigen is still unknown. TCRdb redid the calling of the reads with MiXCR, one entry per CDR3 protein. The sample consists of 700,000 to 950,000 distinct CDR3 sequences, 30% to 35% of them appearing once. The V gene lost 5 bases and the J gene lost 2 bases, with 10 bases spanning the gap. The CDR3 is 14 residues long. The V call is TRBV12-3 or TRBV12-4, the J call TRBJ2-4; D may be TRBD1 (6 bases). Here the sequenced sample was cultured CD8+ T cells from PBMCs, taken from culture after CMV antigen stimulation. This TCR was sampled from a human donor in good health (CMV status not recorded). Some clones in this sample may be carry-over from other donors' samples. The CDR3 DNA reads TGTGCCAGCAGTCTCAGGGGTCCCAAAAACATTCAGTACTTC. Its protein product is CASSLRGPKNIQYF.